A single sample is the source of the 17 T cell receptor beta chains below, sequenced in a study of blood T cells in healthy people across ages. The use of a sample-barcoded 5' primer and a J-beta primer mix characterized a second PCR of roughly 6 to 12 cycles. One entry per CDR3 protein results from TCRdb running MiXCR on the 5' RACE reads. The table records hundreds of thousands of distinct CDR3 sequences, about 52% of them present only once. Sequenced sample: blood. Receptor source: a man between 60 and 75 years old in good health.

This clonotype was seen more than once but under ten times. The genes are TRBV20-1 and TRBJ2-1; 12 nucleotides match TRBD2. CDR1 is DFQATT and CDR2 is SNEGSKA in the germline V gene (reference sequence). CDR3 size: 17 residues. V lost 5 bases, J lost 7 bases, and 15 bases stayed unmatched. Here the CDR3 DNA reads TGCAGTGCTGCCCTGGAGGCTAGCGGGAGGGCCATGAATGAGCAGTTCTTC. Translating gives CSAALEASGRAMNEQFF.

The CDR3 sequence is CASTGGGAENTEAFF. The CDR3 DNA sequence: TGCGCCAGCACTGGAGGGGGGGCGGAGAACACTGAAGCTTTCTTT. The rearrangement uses TRBV5-1 and TRBJ1-1; a weak D match, TRBD1 (6 bases). V dropped 6 bases and J dropped 1 base, with 16 bases sitting between them. CDR1 and CDR2 from the germline V gene are SGHRS and YFSETQ. The CDR3 covers 15 residues.

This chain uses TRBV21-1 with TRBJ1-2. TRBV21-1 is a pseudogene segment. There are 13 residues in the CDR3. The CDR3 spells CASIVGGPHGYTF. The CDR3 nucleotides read TGTGCCAGCATCGTGGGAGGTCCGCATGGCTACACCTTC.

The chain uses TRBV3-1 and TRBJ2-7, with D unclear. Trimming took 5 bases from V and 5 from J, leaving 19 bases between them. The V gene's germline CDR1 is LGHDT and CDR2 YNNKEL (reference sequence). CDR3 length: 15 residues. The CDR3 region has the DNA TGTGCCAGCAGCAAAGCCGGGTGGGAAGGTAACGAGCAGTACTTC. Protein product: CASSKAGWEGNEQYF.

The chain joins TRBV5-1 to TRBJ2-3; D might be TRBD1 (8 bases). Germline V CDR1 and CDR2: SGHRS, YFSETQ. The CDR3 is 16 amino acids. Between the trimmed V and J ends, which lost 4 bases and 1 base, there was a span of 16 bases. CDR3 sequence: CASSEDRAGGTDTQYF. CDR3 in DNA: TGCGCCAGCAGCGAGGACAGGGCGGGAGGCACAGATACGCAGTATTTT.

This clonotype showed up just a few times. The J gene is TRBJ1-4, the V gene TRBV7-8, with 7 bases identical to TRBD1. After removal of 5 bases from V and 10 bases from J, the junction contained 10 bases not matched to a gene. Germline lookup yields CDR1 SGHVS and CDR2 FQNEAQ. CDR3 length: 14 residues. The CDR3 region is CASSDTRQGGKLFF. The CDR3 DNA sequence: TGTGCCAGCAGCGATACAAGACAGGGTGGAAAACTGTTTTTT.

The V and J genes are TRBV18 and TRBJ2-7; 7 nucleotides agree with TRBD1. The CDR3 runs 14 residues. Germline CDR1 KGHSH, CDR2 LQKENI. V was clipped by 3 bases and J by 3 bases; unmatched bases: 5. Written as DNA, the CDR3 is TGTGCCAGCTCACCCGATCCAGGGGGCTACGAGCAGTACTTC. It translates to CASSPDPGGYEQYF.

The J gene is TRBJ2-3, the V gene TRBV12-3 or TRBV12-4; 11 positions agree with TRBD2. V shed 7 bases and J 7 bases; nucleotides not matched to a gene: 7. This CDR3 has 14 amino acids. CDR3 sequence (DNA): TGTGCCAGCACCATTAGCGGGAGGGGGTATACGCAGTATTTT. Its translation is CASTISGRGYTQYF.

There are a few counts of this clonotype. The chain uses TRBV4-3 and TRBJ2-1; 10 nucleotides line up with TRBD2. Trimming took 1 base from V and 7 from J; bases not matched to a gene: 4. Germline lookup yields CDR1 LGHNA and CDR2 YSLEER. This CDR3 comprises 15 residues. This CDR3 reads CASSQVSGRVNEQFF. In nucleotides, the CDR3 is TGCGCCAGCAGCCAAGTAAGCGGGAGGGTGAATGAGCAGTTCTTC.

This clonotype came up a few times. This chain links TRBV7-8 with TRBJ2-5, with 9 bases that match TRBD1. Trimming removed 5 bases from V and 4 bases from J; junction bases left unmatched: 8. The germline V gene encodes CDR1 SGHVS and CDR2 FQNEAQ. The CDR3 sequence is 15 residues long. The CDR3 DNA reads TGTGCCAGCAGCCGTCGGACAGGGGTGGGAGAGACCCAGTACTTC. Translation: CASSRRTGVGETQYF.

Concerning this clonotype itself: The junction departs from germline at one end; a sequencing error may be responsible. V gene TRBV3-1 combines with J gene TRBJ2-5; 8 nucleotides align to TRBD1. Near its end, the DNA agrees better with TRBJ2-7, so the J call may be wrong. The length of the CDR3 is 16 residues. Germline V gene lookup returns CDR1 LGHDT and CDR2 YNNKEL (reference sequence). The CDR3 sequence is CASGQTGAIPAYEQYF. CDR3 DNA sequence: TGTGCCAGCGGCCAGACAGGGGCCATTCCAGCCTACGAGCAGTACTTC.

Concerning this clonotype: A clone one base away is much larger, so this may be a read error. Here the CDR3 DNA reads TGTGCCAGCAGTGACCGGGGGCAACAATATGGCTACACCTTC. This encodes CASSDRGQQYGYTF. The rearrangement joins TRBV28 to TRBJ1-2; a possible D gene is TRBD1 (6 bases). CDR1 MDHEN and CDR2 SYDVKM come from the germline V gene. This CDR3 is built from 14 residues. Trimming left V 5 bases short and J 5 bases short, with 15 bases between.

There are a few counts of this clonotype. This CDR3 reads CASSPGSMNTEAFF. The CDR3 bases are TGCGCCAGCAGTCCGGGATCCATGAACACTGAAGCTTTCTTT. V usage is TRBV5-1 and J usage is TRBJ1-1; unclear D gene. V lost 5 bases to trimming and J lost 0 bases, with 11 bases between them. Germline V lookup: CDR1 SGHRS, CDR2 YFSETQ. This CDR3 has 14 amino acids.

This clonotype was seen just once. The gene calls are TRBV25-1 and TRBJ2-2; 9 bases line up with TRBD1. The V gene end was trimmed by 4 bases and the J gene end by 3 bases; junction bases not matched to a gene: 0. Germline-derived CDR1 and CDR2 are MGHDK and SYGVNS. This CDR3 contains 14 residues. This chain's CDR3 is CASSGDRDTGELFF. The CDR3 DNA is TGTGCCAGCAGTGGGGACAGGGACACCGGGGAGCTGTTTTTT.

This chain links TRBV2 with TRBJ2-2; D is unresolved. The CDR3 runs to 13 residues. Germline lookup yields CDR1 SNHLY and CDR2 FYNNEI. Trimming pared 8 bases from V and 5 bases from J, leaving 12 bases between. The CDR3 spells CASLSSSTGELFF. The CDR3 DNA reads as TGTGCCAGCCTCAGCTCTAGTACCGGGGAGCTGTTTTTT.

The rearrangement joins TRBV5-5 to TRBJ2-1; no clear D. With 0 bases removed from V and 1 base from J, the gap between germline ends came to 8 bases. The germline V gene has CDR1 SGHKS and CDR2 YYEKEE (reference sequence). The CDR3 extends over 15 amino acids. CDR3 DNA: TGTGCCAGCAGCTTGGCCGCCAGTTCCTACAATGAGCAGTTCTTC. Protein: CASSLAASSYNEQFF.

CDR3 region: CASSPSRGSEQYF. CDR3 nucleotides: TGCGCCAGCAGCCCTTCGCGTGGGAGCGAGCAGTACTTC. The J gene is TRBJ2-7, the V gene TRBV5-1; D perhaps matches TRBD2 (5 bases). CDR1 is SGHRS and CDR2 is YFSETQ in the germline V gene. The CDR3 has 13 amino acids. The V end was cut by 4 bases, the J end by 6 bases, with 14 bases between.